Below are 25 T cell receptor beta chains sequenced from a single sample in a study of T cells in localized non-small cell lung cancer. TCRdb keeps only in-frame clones here, not all; method: immunoSEQ multiplex PCR. This table holds about 1,500 clones, 30% found once. The sequencing here drew on lung tumor tissue, taken before any cancer treatment. The receptor set was obtained from a male donor aged 60 or over with stage II squamous cell lung carcinoma.

V is TRBV6-8 and J is TRBJ2-7; no definite D call. Trimming removed 5 bases at V and 5 bases at J, with 22 bases between. Germline V gene lookup returns CDR1 MNHGY and CDR2 SAAAGT. The CDR3 is made up of 16 amino acids. The CDR3 region is CASSQPPGSGPNEQYF. The CDR3 coding sequence is TGTGCCAGCAGTCAACCTCCCGGTTCGGGCCCCAACGAGCAGTACTTC.

Only one count was recorded for this clone. V is TRBV18 and J is TRBJ1-1; D is possibly TRBD1 (6 bases). Germline assignment: CDR1 KGHSH and CDR2 LQKENI. The CDR3 covers 16 residues. Trimming shortened V by 0 bases and J by 1 base, and 12 bases separated the two germline ends. The CDR3 spells CASSPPNTGRNTEAFF. For the CDR3, the DNA is TGTGCCAGCTCACCACCGAACACAGGGAGGAACACTGAAGCTTTCTTT.

The CDR3, as DNA: TGTGCCAGCTCACCGACGGCTGACTATGGCTACACCTTC. This translates into CASSPTADYGYTF. This sequence joins TRBV18 and TRBJ1-2; D is ambiguous. Trimming removed 3 bases from V and 3 bases from J, with 8 bases in between. The CDR3 runs to 13 residues. CDR1 and CDR2 (germline): KGHSH, LQKENI.

This clone counts as large. The J gene is TRBJ1-6, the V gene TRBV11-3, with D hard to call. Germline V gives CDR1 SGHNT, CDR2 YENEEA. V lost 2 bases and J 9 bases, leaving 11 bases between the germline ends. The length of the CDR3 is 14 residues. The CDR3 sequence is CASSLTPEGSPLHF. The DNA for the CDR3 is TGTGCCAGCAGCTTAACGCCAGAGGGTTCACCCCTCCACTTT. Complete variable domain (other parts from reference TRBV11-3 and TRBJ1-6): EAGVVQSPRYKIIEKKQPVAFWCNPISGHNTLYWYLQNLGQGPELLIRYENEEAVDDSQLPKDRFSAERLKGVDSTLKIQPAELGDSAVYLCASSLTPEGSPLHFGNGTRLTVT.

A few counts support this clone. J is TRBJ1-4 and V is TRBV6-7; TRBD1 aligns across 9 bases. TRBV6-7 is treated as an ORF (open reading frame) with a function not yet certain. J was trimmed by 3 bases and V by 0 bases; bases with no gene match: 8. There are 18 residues in the CDR3. This CDR3 reads CASSYSPPWTGANEKLFF. CDR3 coding DNA: TGTGCCAGCAGTTACTCGCCCCCCTGGACAGGGGCTAATGAAAAACTGTTTTTT.

This chain links TRBV2 with TRBJ1-5, with 10 bases that match TRBD1. The CDR3 runs 16 residues. In germline, CDR1 is SNHLY, CDR2 FYNNEI. Trimming took 6 bases from V and 2 from J; bases not matched to a gene: 7. Here the CDR3 DNA reads TGTGCCAGCAGGGGGGACAGGGGAGATGGCAATCAGCCCCAGCATTTT. It yields the protein CASRGDRGDGNQPQHF.

The sample holds a few counts of this clone. The chain uses TRBV11-3 and TRBJ1-2; TRBD1 matches 9 bases. There are 14 residues in the CDR3. V lost 0 bases to trimming and J lost 6 bases; unmatched junction nucleotides: 2. Germline V gene sequence: CDR1 SGHNT, CDR2 YENEEA. Written as DNA, the CDR3 is TGTGCCAGCAGCTTAGATGGACAGGGGAATGGCTACACCTTC. This gives the protein CASSLDGQGNGYTF.

This sequence joins TRBV11-3 and TRBJ2-1, with 12 bases fitting TRBD2. Germline CDR1 SGHNT, CDR2 YENEEA. CDR3 length: 18 amino acids. Losses at the gene ends were 4 bases for V and 3 bases for J; bases not matched to a gene: 10. In nucleotides, the CDR3 is TGTGCCAGCAGCTCCGACCTACTAGCGGGGGGACACTACAATGAGCAGTTCTTC. Translation gives CASSSDLLAGGHYNEQFF.

Concerning this clone: Owing to an unread or ambiguous base, the encoded residue is reported as X. V and J are TRBV6-8 and TRBJ1-2, with TRBD1 matching 8 bases. J lost 8 bases, V lost 10 bases, and 21 bases had no gene match. The CDR3 consists of 16 residues. Germline V lookup: CDR1 MNHGY, CDR2 SAAAGT. The DNA for the CDR3 is TGTGCCATCAGGARGGGACAGGCCGCGGAGGAATTCGGCTACACCTTC. Protein sequence: CAIRXGQAAEEFGYTF.

This clone showed up just a few times. This chain links TRBV14 with TRBJ2-1, with D maybe TRBD2 (7 bases). Germline CDR1 is SGHDN and CDR2 is FVKESK. V was cut by 3 bases and J by 4 bases, with 16 bases left in between. The CDR3 contains 16 residues. The CDR3 protein is CASSQMGRGIYNEQFF. In DNA form, the CDR3 reads TGTGCCAGCAGCCAGATGGGGAGGGGGATATACAATGAGCAGTTCTTC.

This clone was seen only a few times. The chain carries TRBV29-1 and TRBJ2-1, with 12 bases matching TRBD1. CDR3 size: 14 residues. Per germline, CDR1 SQVTM and CDR2 ANQGSEA. V was pared by 6 bases and J by 7 bases, with 7 bases of the junction left unmatched. DNA of the CDR3: TGCAGCGTGCAGGGACAGGGGGCGTCGAATGAGCAGTTCTTC. It encodes CSVQGQGASNEQFF.

This chain uses TRBV7-5 with TRBJ1-1. TRBV7-5 is classified as a pseudogene. The CDR3 spans 14 residues. CDR3 protein: CASSPMGGGTEAFF. For the CDR3, the DNA is TGTGCCAGCAGCCCCATGGGGGGGGGCACTGAAGCTTTCTTT.

This clone was detected only a few times. The chain recombines TRBV6-8 with TRBJ1-2, with a weak D call TRBD1 (6 bases). Germline CDR1 is MNHGY and CDR2 is SAAAGT. The CDR3 consists of 14 residues. Trimming cost V 7 bases and J 4 bases, with 16 bases left between them. Here the CDR3 DNA reads TGTGCCAGCACCTCAACAGGGTTTCTCTATGGCTACACCTTC. It translates to CASTSTGFLYGYTF.

By share, this clone counts as large. This chain uses TRBV11-3 with TRBJ2-1; 13 nucleotides line up with TRBD2. Per germline, CDR1 SGHNT and CDR2 YENEEA. The CDR3 sequence is 15 residues long. The ends lost 2 bases at V and 8 bases at J; junction bases unmatched: 3. The chain's CDR3 is CASSLTSGGAYEQFF. Written as DNA, the CDR3 is TGTGCCAGCAGCTTAACTAGCGGGGGGGCCTATGAGCAGTTCTTC.

This clone was counted a few times. The chain carries TRBV7-8 and TRBJ1-5; D call uncertain. The V end was cut by 5 bases, the J end by 5 bases, with 10 bases between. Looked up from germline, CDR1 is SGHVS and CDR2 is FQNEAQ. This CDR3 is built from 13 residues. Here the CDR3 DNA reads TGTGCCAGCAGCCTGACAAGGGATCAGCCCCAGCATTTT. This codes for CASSLTRDQPQHF.

This clone is deemed medium-sized. CDR3 region: CAISTNLDRGDTEAFF. The CDR3 DNA is TGTGCCATCTCCACGAACCTCGACAGGGGGGACACTGAAGCTTTCTTT. The rearrangement joins TRBV6-8 to TRBJ1-1, with 9 bases identical to TRBD1. The CDR3 extends over 16 amino acids. Germline loops: CDR1 MNHGY, CDR2 SAAAGT. The V and J ends lost 10 bases and 3 bases, in that order; junction bases with no gene match: 15.

This clone turned up a few times. The J gene is TRBJ2-3, the V gene TRBV6-8; TRBD2 matches at 8 bases. The V gene's germline CDR1 is MNHGY and CDR2 SAAAGT. The junction had 13 bases not matched to a gene; V was cut back by 10 bases and J by 4 bases. The CDR3 is 15 residues long. The CDR3 DNA follows: TGTGCCATCATTAGAACCGGGACTAGGGCAGATACGCAGTATTTT. Residues: CAIIRTGTRADTQYF.

V and J are TRBV14 and TRBJ1-2; D call uncertain. The CDR3 is 15 amino acids. The germline V gene has CDR1 SGHDN and CDR2 FVKESK. V shed 2 bases and J shed 0 bases, with 10 bases lying between them. CDR3 coding DNA: TGTGCCAGCAGCCAATTGGGCCCGGCTAACTATGGCTACACCTTC. Its translation: CASSQLGPANYGYTF.

This clone turned up a few times. The V and J genes are TRBV12-5 and TRBJ1-1; D is undetermined. Looked up from germline, CDR1 is LGHNT and CDR2 is FRNRAP. CDR3 length: 12 residues. V was trimmed by 9 bases and J by 1 base, leaving 9 bases between them. Here the CDR3 reads CARGSENTEAFF. The CDR3 nucleotides are TGTGCTAGGGGTAGTGAGAACACTGAAGCTTTCTTT.

The chain combines TRBV6-8 with TRBJ1-1; D unresolved. The V and J ends lost 2 bases and 0 bases respectively, with 13 bases between them. This CDR3 is 16 amino acids long. CDR1 is MNHGY, CDR2 SAAAGT, per germline. The DNA of the CDR3 is TGTGCCAGCAGTTACGCTTTACTAAACATGAACACTGAAGCTTTCTTT. This gives the protein CASSYALLNMNTEAFF.

The rearrangement joins TRBV19 to TRBJ1-2, with 8 nucleotides matching TRBD1. The CDR3 extends over 13 amino acids. Germline V gives CDR1 LNHDA, CDR2 SQIVND (reference sequence). Germline trimming cut 5 bases from V and 8 bases from J; bases unmatched to any gene: 7. The CDR3 loop reads CASSPGTGSGYTF. The CDR3 DNA sequence: TGTGCCAGTAGTCCCGGGACAGGTTCCGGCTACACCTTC.

This sequence joins TRBV14 and TRBJ1-3; D is possibly TRBD1 (5 bases). The CDR3 extends over 16 amino acids. V was cut by 3 bases and J by 0 bases, with 12 bases left in between. Germline values: CDR1 SGHDN, CDR2 FVKESK. Here the CDR3 reads CASSHPRQGSGNTIYF. The CDR3 nucleotides read TGTGCCAGCAGCCACCCCCGGCAGGGCTCTGGAAACACCATATATTTT.

The V call is TRBV29-1, the J call TRBJ1-4; TRBD1 agrees at 7 bases. Losses at the gene ends were 4 bases for V and 4 bases for J; bases not matched to a gene: 6. CDR1 and CDR2 from the germline V gene are SQVTM and ANQGSEA. The CDR3 covers 14 residues. In DNA form, the CDR3 reads TGCAGCGTTGCTCCGGGACAGAGTAATGAAAAACTGTTTTTT. Its protein is CSVAPGQSNEKLFF.

The chain couples TRBV11-3 to TRBJ1-1; D remains unclear. CDR1 and CDR2 from the germline V gene are SGHNT and YENEEA. This CDR3 spans 14 amino acids. Trimming took 5 bases from V and 4 from J, leaving 14 bases between them. CDR3 region: CASSAEPEGTEAFF. The CDR3 DNA sequence: TGTGCCAGCAGCGCGGAACCGGAGGGCACTGAAGCTTTCTTT.

This clone was recorded a few times. V is TRBV9 and J is TRBJ1-3, with no clear D. Trimming pared 1 base from V and 0 bases from J, leaving 11 bases between. The CDR3 runs 16 residues. From germline, CDR1 is SGDLS and CDR2 YYNGEE. The CDR3 DNA is TGTGCCAGCAGCGTATCCCTGGGAGGCTCTGGAAACACCATATATTTT. Amino acid sequence: CASSVSLGGSGNTIYF. Looking up the rest from reference TRBV9 and TRBJ1-3 gives the full variable domain: DSGVTQTPKHLITATGQRVTLRCSPRSGDLSVYWYQQSLDQGLQFLIQYYNGEERAKGNILERFSAQQFPDLHSELNLSSLELGDSALYFCASSVSLGGSGNTIYFGEGSWLTVV.